The 16 T cell receptor beta chains given below trace back to one sample, sequenced in a study of cytomegalovirus exposure and HLA in healthy donors. The PCR was carried out with 60 Vbeta primers and 13 Jbeta primers. Only in-frame clones appear in the TCRdb table, and some are missing; sequencing was by immunoSEQ multiplex PCR. The data contain more than 95,000 clones, less than 85% of them singletons. The sample was PBMCs. The receptors were gathered from a young woman in good health and CMV-seropositive.

Here the CDR3 DNA reads TGTGCCAGCAGCCCGGACAGGGTAAACACTGAAGCTTTCTTT. Encoded protein: CASSPDRVNTEAFF. V and J are TRBV11-2 and TRBJ1-1, with 8 bases matching TRBD1. There are 14 residues in the CDR3. Germline CDR1 is SGHAT and CDR2 is FQNNGV. Trimming removed 5 bases from V and 2 bases from J; junction bases left unmatched: 4.

The genes are TRBV11-2 and TRBJ2-5, with D possibly being TRBD2 (5 bases). Germline CDR1 and CDR2: SGHAT and FQNNGV. The CDR3 is made up of 14 amino acids. The V end lost 2 bases, the J end lost 2 bases, and 9 bases lay between the germline ends. The CDR3 protein is CASSLYGVQETQYF. The CDR3 nucleotides read TGTGCCAGCAGCTTATACGGGGTTCAAGAGACCCAGTACTTC.

The V gene is TRBV19, the J gene TRBJ1-5; the D is unclear. From germline, CDR1 is LNHDA and CDR2 SQIVND (reference sequence). Trimming left V 7 bases short and J 7 bases short, with 17 bases between. The CDR3 totals 14 residues. The CDR3 DNA is TGTGCCAGTACTCGGGAGCCAGCGGAACAGCCCCAGCATTTT. This translates into CASTREPAEQPQHF.

This chain connects TRBV5-1 to TRBJ2-7; 9 bases agree with TRBD2. Per germline, CDR1 SGHRS and CDR2 YFSETQ. Trimming cost V 0 bases and J 7 bases; bases outside gene matches: 5. This CDR3 is 14 amino acids long. The CDR3 DNA reads TGCGCCAGCAGCTTGGCAGCGGGAGGACTGGAGCAGTACTTC. Its translation is CASSLAAGGLEQYF.

V is TRBV5-1 and J is TRBJ2-7; the D gene is possibly TRBD1 (5 bases). The V end lost 0 bases, the J end lost 3 bases, and 10 bases lay between the germline ends. In germline, CDR1 is SGHRS, CDR2 YFSETQ. The CDR3 is 14 residues long. Here the CDR3 reads CASSLVGQNYEQYF. The CDR3 DNA is TGCGCCAGCAGCTTGGTAGGACAAAACTACGAGCAGTACTTC.

The V gene is TRBV19, the J gene TRBJ2-7, with 8 bases fitting TRBD2. The ends lost 4 bases at V and 0 bases at J; junction bases unmatched: 5. Germline values: CDR1 LNHDA, CDR2 SQIVND (reference sequence). CDR3 length: 15 residues. In nucleotides, the CDR3 is TGTGCCAGTAGTAGGTTAACTAGCGGCTCCTACGAGCAGTACTTC. It encodes CASSRLTSGSYEQYF.

This chain links TRBV5-6 with TRBJ2-7; 14 positions match TRBD2. Germline CDR1 is SGHDT and CDR2 is YYEEEE. V shed 3 bases, J shed 2 bases, and the junction held 7 bases outside the gene matches. This CDR3 region has 17 residues. In DNA form, the CDR3 reads TGTGCCAGCAGCTCAACCGGACTAGCGGGAGGAACCTACGAGCAGTACTTC. Its protein is CASSSTGLAGGTYEQYF.

The V call is TRBV28, the J call TRBJ1-2, with D uncertain. V lost 0 bases to trimming and J lost 8 bases, with 10 bases between them. CDR1 is MDHEN and CDR2 is SYDVKM in the germline V gene. CDR3 size: 13 residues. CDR3: CASSLWDFGGYTF. The CDR3 DNA is TGTGCCAGCAGTTTATGGGACTTTGGGGGCTACACCTTC.

The V and J genes are TRBV5-1 and TRBJ2-1; 8 bases line up with TRBD2. J gave up 8 bases and V 2 bases, and 3 bases lay outside the gene matches. CDR3 length: 13 amino acids. Germline V gene lookup returns CDR1 SGHRS and CDR2 YFSETQ. CDR3 sequence (DNA): TGCGCCAGCAGCTTCAGCGGGAGCTATGAGCAGTTCTTC. Translation gives CASSFSGSYEQFF.

The chain links TRBV19 to TRBJ1-1; tentatively, D is TRBD1 (6 bases). The CDR3 covers 13 residues. Trimming shortened V by 5 bases and J by 1 base, and 8 bases separated the two germline ends. Germline-derived CDR1 and CDR2 are LNHDA and SQIVND (reference sequence). The CDR3 loop is CASSLGQNTEAFF. The CDR3, as DNA: TGTGCCAGTAGTCTGGGACAGAACACTGAAGCTTTCTTT.

This rearrangement joins TRBV5-6 to TRBJ2-3, with TRBD2 as a possible D gene (5 bases). Per the germline V gene, CDR1 is SGHDT and CDR2 is YYEEEE. This CDR3 has 16 residues. V lost 0 bases and J 2 bases, leaving 13 bases between the germline ends. DNA for the CDR3: TGTGCCAGCAGCTTGGGCTTCGAGGGATACACAGATACGCAGTATTTT. Amino acid sequence: CASSLGFEGYTDTQYF.

This clone was seen a few times. The chain couples TRBV2 to TRBJ2-6; D perhaps matches TRBD1 (5 bases). The V gene lost 5 bases and the J gene lost 4 bases, with 12 bases spanning the gap. Germline V gene lookup returns CDR1 SNHLY and CDR2 FYNNEI. The length of the CDR3 is 15 residues. The CDR3 nucleotides read TGTGCCAGCAGTAGAGAGCAGGGCGGGGCCAACGTCCTGACTTTC. It translates to CASSREQGGANVLTF.

The chain combines TRBV30 with TRBJ2-1; the D gene is possibly TRBD2 (6 bases). V lost 4 bases to trimming and J lost 9 bases, with 13 bases between them. CDR1 is GTSNPN, CDR2 SVGIG, per germline (reference sequence). The CDR3 runs to 12 residues. In nucleotides, the CDR3 is TGTGCCTGGAATACGGGAGAGGGTGAGCAGTTCTTC. This sequence encodes CAWNTGEGEQFF.

Only a few counts were recorded for this clone. V is TRBV5-4 and J is TRBJ1-1; 8 nucleotides match TRBD1. The CDR3 contains 14 residues. J was trimmed by 5 bases and V by 4 bases; bases with no gene match: 7. The germline V gene encodes CDR1 SGHNT and CDR2 YYREEE (reference sequence). The CDR3 DNA follows: TGTGCCAGCAGCCAAGAAACAGGGGGAACTGAAGCTTTCTTT. It encodes CASSQETGGTEAFF.

This clone occurred a few times. V and J are TRBV6-5 and TRBJ2-1, with D maybe TRBD1 (6 bases). V shed 7 bases and J shed 10 bases, with 17 bases lying between them. The germline V gene encodes CDR1 MNHEY and CDR2 SVGAGI. The CDR3 runs to 13 residues. DNA for the CDR3: TGTGCCAGCATGGTGGGCTCCCAGGGGGAGCAGTTCTTC. It encodes CASMVGSQGEQFF.

The chain has TRBV25-1 and TRBJ2-1; 10 bases map to TRBD1. The ends lost 4 bases at V and 6 bases at J; junction bases unmatched: 12. The germline CDR1 and CDR2 sequences are MGHDK and SYGVNS. The CDR3 length is 17 residues. The CDR3 region is CASSGGTGVPYLNEQFF. The CDR3 nucleotides are TGTGCCAGCAGTGGTGGGACAGGGGTCCCGTACCTCAATGAGCAGTTCTTC.